This is a list of T cell receptor beta chains from one sample in a study of blood T cell repertoires in COVID-19. Method: immunoSEQ multiplex PCR; TCRdb's copy keeps in-frame clones and lacks some. The repertoire holds 150,000 to 200,000 clones, about 84% seen once, with roughly 5% in the top ten. The sequenced material came from peripheral blood. The receptors were sampled from a woman in her thirties with acute or convalescent COVID-19. Each CDR3 is given with its conserved first and last residue. A D gene is named only where the DNA matches it firmly. The listing skips clone size in some rows; elsewhere it reads once, few, many or a size class.

d_call: -
v_call: TRBV5-1
clone_size: -
j_call: TRBJ1-1
cdr3_aa: CASSAGGGSMNTEAFF
cdr3_nt: TGCGCCAGCAGCGCAGGCGGGGGGTCGATGAACACTGAAGCTTTCTTT

d_call: -
v_call: TRBV29-1
clone_size: few
j_call: TRBJ1-2
cdr3_aa: CSVKAGRGGYTF
cdr3_nt: TGCAGCGTTAAGGCGGGCAGGGGAGGCTACACCTTC

d_call: -
v_call: TRBV30
clone_size: -
j_call: TRBJ1-2
cdr3_aa: CAWSSTVPARGGYTF
cdr3_nt: TGTGCCTGGAGTTCAACAGTCCCAGCTAGGGGGGGCTACACCTTC

d_call: -
v_call: TRBV5-1
clone_size: -
j_call: TRBJ2-5
cdr3_aa: CASSLIADRRETQYF
cdr3_nt: TGCGCCAGCAGCTTGATTGCGGATAGACGGGAGACCCAGTACTTC

d_call: TRBD2
v_call: TRBV27
clone_size: once
j_call: TRBJ2-2
cdr3_aa: CASSLAGGRSGELFF
cdr3_nt: TGTGCCAGCAGTTTAGCGGGGGGGCGGAGCGGGGAGCTGTTTTTT

d_call: TRBD1
v_call: TRBV15
clone_size: -
j_call: TRBJ1-2
cdr3_aa: CATSLTGAYGYTF
cdr3_nt: TGTGCCACCAGCCTGACAGGGGCCTATGGCTACACCTTC

d_call: -
v_call: TRBV10-3
clone_size: few
j_call: TRBJ2-6
cdr3_aa: CAIPADPVSGANVLTF
cdr3_nt: TGTGCCATCCCCGCGGATCCTGTCTCTGGGGCCAACGTCCTGACTTTC

d_call: -
v_call: TRBV2
clone_size: -
j_call: TRBJ2-7
cdr3_aa: CASSGPQNRAYEQYF
cdr3_nt: TGTGCCAGCAGTGGGCCCCAAAACAGGGCCTACGAGCAGTACTTC

d_call: TRBD2
v_call: TRBV5-6
clone_size: -
j_call: TRBJ2-7
cdr3_aa: CASSLGALAGYEQYF
cdr3_nt: TGTGCCAGCAGCTTGGGGGCCCTAGCGGGGTACGAGCAGTACTTC

d_call: -
v_call: TRBV25-1
clone_size: many
j_call: TRBJ1-1
cdr3_aa: CASTPPGESTEAFF
cdr3_nt: TGTGCCAGCACCCCGCCTGGGGAGTCGACTGAAGCTTTCTTT

d_call: -
v_call: TRBV7-2
clone_size: -
j_call: TRBJ1-2
cdr3_aa: CASSHQSGDPNYGYTF
cdr3_nt: TGTGCCAGCAGCCACCAGTCGGGGGACCCGAACTATGGCTACACCTTC

d_call: -
v_call: TRBV7-2
clone_size: -
j_call: TRBJ1-5
cdr3_aa: CASSLTGPDSNQPQHF
cdr3_nt: TGTGCCAGCAGCTTGACAGGACCAGATAGCAATCAGCCCCAGCATTTT

d_call: -
v_call: TRBV18
clone_size: -
j_call: TRBJ2-2
cdr3_aa: CASSPRARQGSNTGELFF
cdr3_nt: TGTGCCAGCTCACCAAGGGCTAGGCAGGGAAGTAACACCGGGGAGCTGTTTTTT

d_call: TRBD1
v_call: TRBV19
clone_size: -
j_call: TRBJ2-7
cdr3_aa: CASTPGTGPFYEQYF
cdr3_nt: TGTGCCAGTACCCCCGGGACAGGGCCCTTCTACGAGCAGTACTTC

d_call: -
v_call: TRBV7-8
clone_size: -
j_call: TRBJ1-1
cdr3_aa: CASSAPTGFTEAFF
cdr3_nt: TGTGCCAGCAGCGCTCCCACGGGTTTCACTGAAGCTTTCTTT

d_call: TRBD1
v_call: TRBV10-3
clone_size: -
j_call: TRBJ1-2
cdr3_aa: CAISESTGDYGYTF
cdr3_nt: TGTGCCATCAGTGAGTCGACAGGGGACTATGGCTACACCTTC

d_call: -
v_call: TRBV28
clone_size: -
j_call: TRBJ2-7
cdr3_aa: CASSSSWPHEQYF
cdr3_nt: TGTGCCAGCAGTTCATCCTGGCCTCATGAGCAGTACTTC

d_call: -
v_call: TRBV9
clone_size: -
j_call: TRBJ2-7
cdr3_aa: CASSVGFSGQLYEQYF
cdr3_nt: TGTGCCAGCAGCGTAGGTTTTAGTGGACAACTCTACGAGCAGTACTTC

d_call: -
v_call: TRBV28
clone_size: -
j_call: TRBJ1-6
cdr3_aa: CASSFLQGSNSPLHF
cdr3_nt: TGTGCCAGCAGTTTCTTGCAGGGGTCTAATTCACCCCTCCACTTT

d_call: -
v_call: TRBV29-1
clone_size: -
j_call: TRBJ2-3
cdr3_aa: CSPSLIQGFTDTQYF
cdr3_nt: TGCAGCCCAAGCCTCATTCAGGGTTTCACAGATACGCAGTATTTT

d_call: TRBD1
v_call: TRBV19
clone_size: -
j_call: TRBJ1-6
cdr3_aa: CATTDRGTSPLHF
cdr3_nt: TGTGCCACTACGGACAGGGGGACTTCACCCCTCCACTTT

d_call: TRBD1
v_call: TRBV6-2/TRBV6-3
clone_size: -
j_call: TRBJ1-2
cdr3_aa: CASSKITGDANYGYTF
cdr3_nt: TGTGCCAGCAGCAAGATAACAGGGGACGCTAACTATGGCTACACCTTC

d_call: -
v_call: TRBV7-8
clone_size: -
j_call: TRBJ1-3
cdr3_aa: CASSLVSTVSGNTIYF
cdr3_nt: TGTGCCAGCAGCTTAGTATCCACAGTCTCTGGAAACACCATATATTTT

d_call: -
v_call: TRBV10-2
clone_size: -
j_call: TRBJ1-3
cdr3_aa: CASIPGRPSGNTIYF
cdr3_nt: TGCGCCAGCATCCCAGGCCGTCCCTCTGGAAACACCATATATTTT

d_call: -
v_call: TRBV15
clone_size: few
j_call: TRBJ2-5
cdr3_aa: CATSRVSGLAQETQYF
cdr3_nt: TGTGCCACCAGCAGAGTTAGTGGGCTAGCCCAAGAGACCCAGTACTTC

d_call: TRBD2
v_call: TRBV9
clone_size: -
j_call: TRBJ2-3
cdr3_aa: CASSTIWGGPSSTDTQYF
cdr3_nt: TGTGCCAGCAGCACCATCTGGGGAGGGCCCTCTTCCACAGATACGCAGTATTTT

d_call: TRBD1
v_call: TRBV19
clone_size: -
j_call: TRBJ1-2
cdr3_aa: CASSKGDRPSGYTF
cdr3_nt: TGTGCCAGTAGTAAGGGGGACAGGCCTTCCGGCTACACCTTC

d_call: TRBD2
v_call: TRBV19
clone_size: once
j_call: TRBJ2-2
cdr3_aa: CASSKLAGATGELFF
cdr3_nt: TGTGCCAGTAGTAAGCTAGCGGGGGCCACCGGGGAGCTGTTTTTT

d_call: TRBD1
v_call: TRBV7-2
clone_size: -
j_call: TRBJ1-4
cdr3_aa: CASSNRGRNEKLFF
cdr3_nt: TGTGCCAGCAGCAACAGGGGCCGAAATGAAAAACTGTTTTTT

d_call: -
v_call: TRBV5-4
clone_size: -
j_call: TRBJ2-7
cdr3_aa: CASSLGRNRAREQYF
cdr3_nt: TGTGCCAGCAGCTTAGGGCGTAACAGGGCACGCGAGCAGTACTTC